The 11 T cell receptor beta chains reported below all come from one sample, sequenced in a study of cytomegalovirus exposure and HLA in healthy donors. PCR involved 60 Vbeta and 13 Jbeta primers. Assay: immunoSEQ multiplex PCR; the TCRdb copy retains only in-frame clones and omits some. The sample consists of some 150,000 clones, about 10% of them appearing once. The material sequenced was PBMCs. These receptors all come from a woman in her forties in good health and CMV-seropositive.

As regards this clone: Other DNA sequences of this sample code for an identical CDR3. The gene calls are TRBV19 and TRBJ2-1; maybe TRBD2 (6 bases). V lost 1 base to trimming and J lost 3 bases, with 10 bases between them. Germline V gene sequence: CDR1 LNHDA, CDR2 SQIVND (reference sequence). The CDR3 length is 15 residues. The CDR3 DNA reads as TGTGCCAGTAGTATAGCCGGAGGGTTCTACAATGAGCAGTTCTTC. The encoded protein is CASSIAGGFYNEQFF.

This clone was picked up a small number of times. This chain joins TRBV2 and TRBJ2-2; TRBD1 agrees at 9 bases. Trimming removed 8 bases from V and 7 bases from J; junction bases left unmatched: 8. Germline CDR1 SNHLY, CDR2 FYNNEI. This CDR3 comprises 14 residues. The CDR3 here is CASLDRGIGGELFF. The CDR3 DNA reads TGTGCCAGCCTCGACAGGGGGATAGGCGGGGAGCTGTTTTTT.

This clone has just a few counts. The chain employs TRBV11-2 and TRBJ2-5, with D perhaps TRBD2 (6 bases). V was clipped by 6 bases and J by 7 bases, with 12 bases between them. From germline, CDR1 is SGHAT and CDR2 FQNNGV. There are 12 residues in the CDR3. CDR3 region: CASSRTTRTQYF. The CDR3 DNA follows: TGTGCCAGCAGTCGGACTACTAGGACCCAGTACTTC.

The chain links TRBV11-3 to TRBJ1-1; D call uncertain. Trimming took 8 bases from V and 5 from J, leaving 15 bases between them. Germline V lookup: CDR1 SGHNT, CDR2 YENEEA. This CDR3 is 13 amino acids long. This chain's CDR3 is CASGSFGGTEAFF. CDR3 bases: TGTGCCAGCGGCTCCTTCGGCGGGACTGAAGCTTTCTTT.

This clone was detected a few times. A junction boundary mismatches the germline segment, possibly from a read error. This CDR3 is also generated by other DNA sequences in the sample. CDR3 region: CASSFLQGTYEQYF. The CDR3 nucleotides read TGCGCCAGCAGCTTTTTACAGGGGACCTACGAACAGTACTTC. The rearrangement joins TRBV5-1 to TRBJ2-7; 7 bases align to TRBD1. The germline gives CDR1 SGHRS, CDR2 YFSETQ. The CDR3 loop spans 14 amino acids.

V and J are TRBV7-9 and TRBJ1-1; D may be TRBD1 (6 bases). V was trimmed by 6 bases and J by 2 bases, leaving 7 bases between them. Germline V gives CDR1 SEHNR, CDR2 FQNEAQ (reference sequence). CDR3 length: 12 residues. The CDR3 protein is CASRGGNTEAFF. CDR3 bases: TGTGCCAGCAGAGGGGGTAACACTGAAGCTTTCTTT.

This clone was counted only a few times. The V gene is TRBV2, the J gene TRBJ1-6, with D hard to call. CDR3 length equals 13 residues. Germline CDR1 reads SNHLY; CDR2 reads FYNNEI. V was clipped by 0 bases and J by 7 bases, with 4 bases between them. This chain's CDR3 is CASSEAGNSPLHF. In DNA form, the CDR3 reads TGTGCCAGCAGTGAAGCCGGGAATTCACCCCTCCACTTT.

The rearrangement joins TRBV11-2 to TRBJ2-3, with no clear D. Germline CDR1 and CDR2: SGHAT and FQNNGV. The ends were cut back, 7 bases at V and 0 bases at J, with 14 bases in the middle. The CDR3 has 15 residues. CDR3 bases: TGTGCCAGCACCGAACAGCTTTCTAGCACAGATACGCAGTATTTT. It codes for CASTEQLSSTDTQYF.

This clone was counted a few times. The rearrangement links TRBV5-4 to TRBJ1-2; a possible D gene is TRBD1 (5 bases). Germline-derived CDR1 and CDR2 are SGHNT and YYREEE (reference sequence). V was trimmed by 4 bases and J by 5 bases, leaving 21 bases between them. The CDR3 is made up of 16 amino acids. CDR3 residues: CASSRPGGEGVYGYTF. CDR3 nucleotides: TGTGCCAGCAGCCGGCCCGGGGGAGAGGGAGTGTATGGCTACACCTTC.

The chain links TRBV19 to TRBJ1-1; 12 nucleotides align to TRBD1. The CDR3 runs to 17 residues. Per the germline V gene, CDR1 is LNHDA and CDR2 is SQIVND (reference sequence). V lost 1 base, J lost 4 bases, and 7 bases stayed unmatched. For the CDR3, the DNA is TGTGCCAGTAGTATAGTGGGACAGGGGGCGATGGTCACTGAAGCTTTCTTT. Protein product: CASSIVGQGAMVTEAFF.

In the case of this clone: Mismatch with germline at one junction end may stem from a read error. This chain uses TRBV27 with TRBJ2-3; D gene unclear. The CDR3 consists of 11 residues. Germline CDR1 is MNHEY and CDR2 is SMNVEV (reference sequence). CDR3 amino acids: CASSSTDKQYF. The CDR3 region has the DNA TGTGCCAGCAGTAGCACAGATAAGCAGTATTTT.